One and the same sample provided the 6 T cell receptor beta chains below, sequenced in a study of human T cells and chemical hapten exposure. Via MiXCR, TCRdb re-called the RACE reads, giving one row per CDR3 protein. Of 85,000 to 120,000 distinct CDR3 sequences listed, 9% to 15% are singletons. Time point meaning: pre-sensitization, week 0. Treatment defined: therapeutic diphenylcyclopropenone sensitization with weekly scalp DPC. The sequences come from whole blood, collected in connection with sensitization to the hapten diphenylcyclopropenone (DPC). Receptors were obtained from a woman between 50 and 59 years old with alopecia areata. Some clones in this sample may be carry-over from other donors' samples.

This clonotype was seen more than once but under ten times. This chain uses TRBV28 with TRBJ2-7, with unresolved D. Trimming shortened V by 1 base and J by 2 bases, and 9 bases separated the two germline ends. From germline, CDR1 is MDHEN and CDR2 SYDVKM. This CDR3 region has 14 residues. Here the CDR3 DNA reads TGTGCCAGCAGTTTATCGCAGACGGCCTACGAGCAGTACTTC. This gives the protein CASSLSQTAYEQYF.

This clonotype has a handful of counts. CDR3 DNA: TGTGCCAGCAGCCGGACAGGGGGCTCGAACACCGGGGAGCTGTTTTTT. This codes for CASSRTGGSNTGELFF. The rearrangement links TRBV7-6 to TRBJ2-2; 11 bases map to TRBD1. The germline gives CDR1 SGHVS, CDR2 FNYEAQ. The CDR3 is made up of 16 amino acids. After removal of 5 bases from V and 0 bases from J, the junction contained 2 bases not matched to a gene.

The chain joins TRBV7-9 to TRBJ1-1, with TRBD1 matching over 9 bases. Germline lookup yields CDR1 SEHNR and CDR2 FQNEAQ (reference sequence). V lost 5 bases to trimming and J lost 3 bases; unmatched junction nucleotides: 1. The CDR3 has 13 residues. CDR3 nucleotides: TGTGCCAGCAGCAGACAGGGGGACACTGAAGCTTTCTTT. Amino acid sequence: CASSRQGDTEAFF.

V gene TRBV7-2 combines with J gene TRBJ1-6; a possible D gene is TRBD1 (5 bases). The germline CDR1 and CDR2 sequences are SGHTA and FQGNSA. V lost 2 bases and J lost 2, with 7 bases in between. CDR3 length: 15 amino acids. CDR3 residues: CASSLLGAYNSPLHF. The CDR3 bases are TGTGCCAGCAGCTTACTGGGGGCCTATAATTCACCCCTCCACTTT.

This clonotype was recorded at least ten times. The chain combines TRBV11-2 with TRBJ2-3, with 14 bases lining up with TRBD2. This CDR3 is built from 16 residues. The ends lost 4 bases at V and 6 bases at J; junction bases unmatched: 6. Germline CDR1 is SGHAT and CDR2 is FQNNGV. The CDR3 bases are TGTGCCAGCAGCTCCTGGACTAGCGGGGGGTTGGATACGCAGTATTTT. This sequence encodes CASSSWTSGGLDTQYF.

The chain couples TRBV28 to TRBJ1-1; D remains ambiguous. The germline CDR1 and CDR2 sequences are MDHEN and SYDVKM. This CDR3 is built from 12 residues. V lost 7 bases and J 9 bases, leaving 15 bases between the germline ends. CDR3 loop: CASTQRGRKAFF. The CDR3, as DNA: TGTGCCAGCACGCAAAGAGGTAGAAAAGCTTTCTTT.